The clone carrying this TCR beta chain was counted at least ten times. The germline gene is not matched at one end of the junction; a read error may be the cause. Additional DNA sequences in this sample encode the identical CDR3. With MiXCR, TCRdb called clones anew from the PCR reads. The sample includes tens of thousands of clones, 10% to 15% of them seen just once. This sample stems from a study of metastatic and nonmetastatic thyroid tumors. Nobody among the patients had been given any treatment before thyroid surgery. CDR1 SGDLS and CDR2 YYNGEE come from the germline V gene. The CDR3 loop spans 14 amino acids.

This TCR derives from a female donor with papillary thyroid cancer or a benign thyroid nodule (not recorded which). Some clones in this sample may be carry-over from other donors' samples. The rearrangement joins TRBV9 to TRBJ1-1, with D tentatively TRBD1 (5 bases). The sample consisted of blood. The CDR3 coding sequence is TGTGCCAGCAGTGTAGGCTGGGGGGACACTGAAGCTTTCTTT. Protein product: CASSVGWGDTEAFF.